Sequencing of this T cell receptor beta chain was carried out in a study of blood T cell repertoires in COVID-19. In the study overall: COVID-19 samples, acute and convalescent, were from the United States, Italy and Spain. Sources were T cells, B-cell-depleted T cells, or PBMCs; the material itself was cDNA or gDNA.

Original processing notes: Nucleated cell counts were estimated from reference gene primer amplification. The method was immunoSEQ multiplex PCR; TCRdb's version includes in-frame clones alone and lacks a portion of them. V and J calls and clone size come straight from that table; D and trimming were deduced from the DNA. The table lists 150,000 or so clones, around nine tenths of them singletons. Germline values: CDR1 LNHDA, CDR2 SQIVND (reference sequence). The CDR3 spans 16 residues. V was clipped by 4 bases and J by 2 bases; unmatched bases: 8. This receptor was obtained from a human donor in a cohort sampled during active COVID-19. The chain has TRBV19 and TRBJ2-7; 10 bases align to TRBD2. Material for sequencing was peripheral blood. CDR3: CASSTQLAGGAYEQYF. CDR3 DNA: TGTGCCAGTAGTACACAATTAGCGGGAGGTGCCTACGAGCAGTACTTC. Based on the CDR3 plus reference TRBV19 and TRBJ2-7, the full variable domain is DGGITQSPKYLFRKEGQNVTLSCEQNLNHDAMYWYRQDPGQGLRLIYYSQIVNDFQKGDIAEGYSVSREKKESFPLTVTSAQKNPTAFYLCASSTQLAGGAYEQYFGPGTRLTVT.